This TCR beta chain was recorded in a study of blood T cell repertoires in COVID-19 (dated by TCRdb to the early 2020s). Background on the whole study: Samples from collaborators originated in the United States, Italy and Spain and spanned both the acute and convalescent phases of COVID-19. The prospective study material was composed of cDNA or gDNA derived from T cells, B-cell-depleted T cells, or PBMCs. Deeply sampled blood TCRbeta repertoires from subjects exposed to, actively infected with, or recovered from COVID-19 were included in the dataset. The repertoires were made available in a free public database intended to serve as a resource for research on the immune response to SARS-CoV-2. The samples were drawn from two sources: the first 160 participants of the ongoing ImmuneRACE study, and 1,254 subjects contributed by 6 global collaborators. Nearly every sample came with metadata listing a de-identified subject ID, COVID-19 status, age in years and sex. Where available, HLA class I and class II types were obtained from metadata supplied by the sample provider rather than from assay-based typing. Study-level results and caveats: The amount of clinical and demographic metadata varied by source and participant and was provided uncurated.

In the prospective study, participants were about 18 to 95 years old, resided in about 25 geographic areas of the United States, and were enrolled through a virtual design. Cohort assignment in the prospective study relied on participant-reported clinical history from a screening survey and a study questionnaire. ImmuneRACE Cohort 3 recovered participants were defined by two consecutive negative NP/OP PCR tests, healthcare professional clearance, or symptom resolution. Each participant in the prospective study had whole blood, serum and a nasopharyngeal or oropharyngeal swab collected by mobile phlebotomists. Participants in the prospective study had the option to provide additional blood draws and questionnaires over a roughly 2-month period. Before DNA extraction, prospective study blood samples were shipped either frozen or at room temperature. TCRbeta CDR3 regions were amplified from genomic DNA using the immunoSEQ Assay, a bias-controlled multiplex PCR. In the authors' own workflow: The number of nucleated cells in each sample was estimated from the amplification of reference gene primers within the assay. Sequence reads were collapsed and filtered to measure the absolute abundance of every unique TCRbeta CDR3 rearrangement. For each sample, productive Simpson clonality was calculated as the square root of Simpson's diversity index across productive rearrangements. TCRdb took this table from immuneACCESS and kept in-frame rearrangements with V and J called. Such tables lack part of the clones; where checked against another copy, unresolved V genes explain under half of the gap, and the rest is unexplained. For V, J and clone size, that table is used; D and trimming come from the DNA. The sample table contains roughly 250,000 clones; only one count was recorded for roughly 83% of them. 2% to 2.5% of the sample belongs to the ten largest clones.

Note on this clone: Its recognized antigen is unknown. No much larger clone is present one base from it, and per-base qualities are unavailable.

According to the germline V gene, CDR1 reads SNHLY and CDR2 reads FYNNEI. V is pruned by 2 bases and J by 2 bases, leaving 1 base of the junction without a gene match. Counted from cysteine to phenylalanine, this CDR3 has 15 amino acids. Only the CDR3 region is kept as DNA, spanning 45 bases read in frame from base 1. Sequencing was performed on PBMCs or T cells enriched from blood (not recorded which). The receptor was derived from a woman aged 45-60 years who had recovered from COVID-19. The sequence links TRBV2 to TRBJ2-3, with 10 middle bases fitting TRBD2. The CDR3 amino acid sequence is: CASSELAGDTDTQYF. The DNA sequence is as follows: TGTGCCAGCAGTGAACTAGCGGGGGACACAGATACGCAGTATTTT.